The present TCR beta chain was sequenced within a study of cytomegalovirus exposure and HLA in healthy donors. Details on this clone: As yet, its antigen is unknown.

Findings of the study overall: It was 150 to 200 TCR beta chains that were listed as cytomegalovirus-associated. Presence/absence analyses supposed approximately even sequencing depth among donors. Indistinguishable V segments, including TRBV6-2 and TRBV6-3, were excluded.

The CDR3 totals 18 residues. Per germline, CDR1 SGHRS and CDR2 YFSETQ. V was cut by 5 bases and J by 0 bases, with 18 bases left in between. Researchers ran the PCR with 60 Vbeta and 13 Jbeta primers. The assay was immunoSEQ multiplex PCR, and TCRdb's table has in-frame clones only and misses some. The sample gives more than 95,000 clones, 55% to 75% of which show up once; 2.5% to 3.5% is in the top ten. The chain links TRBV5-1 to TRBJ1-6, with D perhaps TRBD1 (5 bases). The TCR was taken from a man between 60 and 75 years old in good health and CMV-seronegative. The sequenced sample was PBMCs. CDR3 DNA: TGCGCCAGCAGAGGGACTCAGCCGGGGAGCTCCTATAATTCACCCCTCCACTTT. Translating gives CASRGTQPGSSYNSPLHF.